The clone carrying this T cell receptor beta chain came up a few times. Trimming pared 0 bases from V and 11 bases from J, leaving 19 bases between. This CDR3 spans 15 amino acids. Germline values: CDR1 LNHDA, CDR2 SQIVND (reference sequence). The data stem from a study of blood T cell repertoires in COVID-19. Study-level background: Acute-phase and convalescent COVID-19 samples originated in the United States, Italy and Spain. From T cells, B-cell-depleted T cells, or PBMCs came the material, which was cDNA or gDNA.

Original data processing: By means of reference gene primer amplification, nucleated cell counts were estimated. Libraries were prepared by immunoSEQ multiplex PCR; TCRdb keeps only in-frame clonotypes and omits some of them. V and J calls plus clone size are reproduced from that table; the DNA served to infer D and trimming. The sample carries 95,000 to 110,000 clones, roughly 82% recorded once. The gene calls are TRBV19 and TRBJ1-1; the D gene is possibly TRBD1 (6 bases). Sequencing input: peripheral blood. The sequence was collected from a man between 60 and 75 years old with acute or convalescent COVID-19. The CDR3 sequence is CASSIDPARRGGAFF. CDR3 in DNA: TGTGCCAGTAGTATAGATCCCGCCCGGAGGGGGGGCGCTTTCTTT.